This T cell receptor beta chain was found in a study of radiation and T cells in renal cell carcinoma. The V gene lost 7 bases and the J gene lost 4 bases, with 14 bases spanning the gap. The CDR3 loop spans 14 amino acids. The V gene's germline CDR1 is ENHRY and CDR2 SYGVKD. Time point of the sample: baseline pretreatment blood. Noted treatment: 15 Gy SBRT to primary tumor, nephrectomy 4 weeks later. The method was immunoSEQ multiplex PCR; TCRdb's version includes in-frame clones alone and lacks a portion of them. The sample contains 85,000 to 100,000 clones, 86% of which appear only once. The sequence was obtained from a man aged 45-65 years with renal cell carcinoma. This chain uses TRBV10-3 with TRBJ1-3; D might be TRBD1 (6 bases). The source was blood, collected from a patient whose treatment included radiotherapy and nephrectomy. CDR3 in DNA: TGTGCCATCACCCAGTCAGGGGACGGAAACACCATATATTTT. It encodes CAITQSGDGNTIYF.